The 2 T cell receptor beta chains given below trace back to one sample, sequenced in a study of cytomegalovirus exposure and HLA in healthy donors. A multiplex PCR was run with 60 Vbeta primers and 13 Jbeta primers. TCRdb's table, derived via immunoSEQ multiplex PCR, lists solely in-frame clones and lacks some. This repertoire shows approximately 90,000 clones, approximately 80% found once; its top ten account for 3.5% to 4.5%. The specimen sequenced was PBMCs. The receptors were sampled from a young man in good health and CMV-seronegative.

The V and J genes are TRBV4-3 and TRBJ2-2; TRBD2 is a possible D gene (7 bases). The V gene lost 1 base and the J gene lost 4 bases, with 10 bases spanning the gap. The CDR3 contains 15 residues. Germline-derived CDR1 and CDR2 are LGHNA and YSLEER. CDR3 amino acids: CASSQARGATGELFF. CDR3 sequence (DNA): TGCGCCAGCAGCCAAGCTCGGGGGGCCACCGGGGAGCTGTTTTTT.

This clone has a single count. The chain joins TRBV7-6 to TRBJ1-1; weak D call: TRBD1 (5 bases). The CDR3 covers 13 residues. Trimming left V 5 bases short and J 5 bases short, with 12 bases between. Germline values: CDR1 SGHVS, CDR2 FNYEAQ. This CDR3 is CASSLRGLTEAFF. CDR3 coding DNA: TGTGCCAGCAGCCTACGGGGGTTAACTGAAGCTTTCTTT. The full variable domain, its missing parts supplied by reference TRBV7-6 and TRBJ1-1, is GAGVSQSPRYKVTKRGQDVALRCDPISGHVSLYWYRQALGQGPEFLTYFNYEAQQDKSGLPNDRFSAERPEGSISTLTIQRTEQRDSAMYRCASSLRGLTEAFFGQGTRLTVV.